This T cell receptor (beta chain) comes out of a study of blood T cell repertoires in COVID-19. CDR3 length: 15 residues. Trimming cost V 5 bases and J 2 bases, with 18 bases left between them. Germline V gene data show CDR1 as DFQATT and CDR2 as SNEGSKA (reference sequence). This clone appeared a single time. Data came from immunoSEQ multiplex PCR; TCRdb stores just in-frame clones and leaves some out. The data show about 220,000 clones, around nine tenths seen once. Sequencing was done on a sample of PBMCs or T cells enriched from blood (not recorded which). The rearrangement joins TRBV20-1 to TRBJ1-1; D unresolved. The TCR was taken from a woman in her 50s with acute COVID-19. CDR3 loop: CSACVDLSINTEAFF. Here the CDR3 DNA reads TGCAGTGCTTGTGTTGACTTGTCGATTAACACTGAAGCTTTCTTT.